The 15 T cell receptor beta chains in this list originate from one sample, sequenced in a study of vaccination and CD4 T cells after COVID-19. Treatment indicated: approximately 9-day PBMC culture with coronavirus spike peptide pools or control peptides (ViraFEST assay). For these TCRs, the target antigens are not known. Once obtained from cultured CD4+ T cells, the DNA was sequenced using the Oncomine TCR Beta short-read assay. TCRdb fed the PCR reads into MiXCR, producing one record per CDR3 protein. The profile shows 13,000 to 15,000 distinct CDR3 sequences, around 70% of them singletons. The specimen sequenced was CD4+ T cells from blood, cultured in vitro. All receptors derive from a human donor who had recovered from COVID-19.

The CDR3 DNA follows: TGCGCCAGCAGCCGCGGAGACAGGGGGCTCGATGAGCAGTTCTTC. It yields the protein CASSRGDRGLDEQFF. The rearrangement uses TRBV4-3 and TRBJ2-1; 10 nucleotides agree with TRBD1. The CDR3 has 15 amino acids. J gave up 8 bases and V 4 bases, and 8 bases lay outside the gene matches. CDR1 LGHNA and CDR2 YSLEER come from the germline V gene.

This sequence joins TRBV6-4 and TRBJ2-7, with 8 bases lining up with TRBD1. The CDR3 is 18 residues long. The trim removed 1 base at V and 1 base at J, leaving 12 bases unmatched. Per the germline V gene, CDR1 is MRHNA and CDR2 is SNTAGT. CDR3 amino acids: CASSDLSSDRGPSYEQYF. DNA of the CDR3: TGTGCCAGCAGTGACTTGTCATCAGACAGGGGACCTTCCTACGAGCAGTACTTC.

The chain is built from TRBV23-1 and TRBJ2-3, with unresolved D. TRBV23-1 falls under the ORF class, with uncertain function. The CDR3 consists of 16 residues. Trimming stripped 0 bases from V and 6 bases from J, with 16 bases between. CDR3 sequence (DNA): TGCGCCAGCAGTCAATCGGGCAAGAGACCGAGGGATACGCAGTATTTT. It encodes CASSQSGKRPRDTQYF.

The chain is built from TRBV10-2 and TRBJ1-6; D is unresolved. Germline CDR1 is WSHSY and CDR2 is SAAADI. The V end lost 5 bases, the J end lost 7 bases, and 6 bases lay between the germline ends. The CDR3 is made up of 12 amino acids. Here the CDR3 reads CASSHSNSPLHF. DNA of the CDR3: TGCGCCAGCAGTCATTCGAATTCACCCCTCCACTTT.

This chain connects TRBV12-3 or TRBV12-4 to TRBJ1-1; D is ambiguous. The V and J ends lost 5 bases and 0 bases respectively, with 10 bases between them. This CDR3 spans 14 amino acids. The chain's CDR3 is CASSLLRVNTEAFF. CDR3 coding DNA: TGTGCCAGCAGTCTATTGAGGGTGAACACTGAAGCTTTCTTT.

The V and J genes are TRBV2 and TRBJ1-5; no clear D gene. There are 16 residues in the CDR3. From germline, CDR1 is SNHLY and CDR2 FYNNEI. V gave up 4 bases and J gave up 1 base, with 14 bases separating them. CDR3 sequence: CASSGRREWSNQPQHF. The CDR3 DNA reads TGTGCCAGCAGTGGTCGGAGGGAGTGGAGCAATCAGCCCCAGCATTTT.

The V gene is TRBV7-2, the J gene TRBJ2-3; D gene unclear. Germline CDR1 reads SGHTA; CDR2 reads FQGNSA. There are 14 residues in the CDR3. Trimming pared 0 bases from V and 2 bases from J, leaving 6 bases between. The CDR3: CASSLAVLTDTQYF. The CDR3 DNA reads TGTGCCAGCAGCTTAGCGGTCCTCACAGATACGCAGTATTTT.

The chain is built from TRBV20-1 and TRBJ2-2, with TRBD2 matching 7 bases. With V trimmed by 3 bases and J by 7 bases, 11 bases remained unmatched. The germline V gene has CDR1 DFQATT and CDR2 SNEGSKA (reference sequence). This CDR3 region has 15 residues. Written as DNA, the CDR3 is TGCAGTGCTAGGACTGTCGGGACTATCAGCGGGGAGCTGTTTTTT. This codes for CSARTVGTISGELFF.

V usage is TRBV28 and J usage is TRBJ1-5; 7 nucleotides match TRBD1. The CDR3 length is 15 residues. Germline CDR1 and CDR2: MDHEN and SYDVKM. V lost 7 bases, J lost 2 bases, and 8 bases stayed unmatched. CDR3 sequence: CASITGAAGNQPQHF. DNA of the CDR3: TGTGCCAGCATCACAGGGGCGGCGGGCAATCAGCCCCAGCATTTT. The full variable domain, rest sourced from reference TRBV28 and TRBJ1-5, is DVKVTQSSRYLVKRTGEKVFLECVQDMDHENMFWYRQDPGLGLRLIYFSYDVKMKEKGDIPEGYSVSREKKERFSLILESASTNQTSMYLCASITGAAGNQPQHFGDGTRLSIL.

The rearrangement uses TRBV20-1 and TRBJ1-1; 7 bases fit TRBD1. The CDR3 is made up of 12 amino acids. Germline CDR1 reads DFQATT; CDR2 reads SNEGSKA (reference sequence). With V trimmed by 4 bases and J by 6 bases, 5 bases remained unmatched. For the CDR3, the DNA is TGCAGTGCTACCGGACAGGTGGCTGAAGCTTTCTTT. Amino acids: CSATGQVAEAFF.

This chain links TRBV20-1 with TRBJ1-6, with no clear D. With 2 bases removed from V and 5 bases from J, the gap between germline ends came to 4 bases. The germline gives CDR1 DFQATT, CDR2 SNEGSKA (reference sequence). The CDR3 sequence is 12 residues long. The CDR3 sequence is CSARRNNSPLHF. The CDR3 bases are TGCAGTGCTAGACGGAATAATTCACCCCTCCACTTT.

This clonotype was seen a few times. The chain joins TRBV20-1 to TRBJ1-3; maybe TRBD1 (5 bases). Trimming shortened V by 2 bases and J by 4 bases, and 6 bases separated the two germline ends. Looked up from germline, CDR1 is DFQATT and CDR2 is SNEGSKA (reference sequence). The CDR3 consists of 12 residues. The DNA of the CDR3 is TGCAGTGCTAGACGACAGGGAAACACCATATATTTT. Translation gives CSARRQGNTIYF.

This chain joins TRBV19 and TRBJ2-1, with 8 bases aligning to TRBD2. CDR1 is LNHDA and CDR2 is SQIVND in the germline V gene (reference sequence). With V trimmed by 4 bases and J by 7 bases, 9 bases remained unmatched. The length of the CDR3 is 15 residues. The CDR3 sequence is CASSSPGGGRNEQFF. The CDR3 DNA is TGTGCCAGTAGTAGCCCGGGAGGGGGTAGGAATGAGCAGTTCTTC.

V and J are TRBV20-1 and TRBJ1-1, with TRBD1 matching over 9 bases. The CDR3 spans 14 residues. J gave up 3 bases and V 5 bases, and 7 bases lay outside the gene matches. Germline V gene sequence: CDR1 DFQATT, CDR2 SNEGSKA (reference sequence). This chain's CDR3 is CSARDRVVYTEAFF. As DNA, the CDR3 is TGCAGTGCTCGGGACAGGGTCGTTTACACTGAAGCTTTCTTT.

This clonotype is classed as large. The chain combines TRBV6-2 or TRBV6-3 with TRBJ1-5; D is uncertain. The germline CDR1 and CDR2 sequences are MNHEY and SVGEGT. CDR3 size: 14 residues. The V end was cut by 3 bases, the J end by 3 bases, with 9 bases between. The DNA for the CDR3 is TGTGCCAGCAGTTATCTCCCTTCCAATCAGCCCCAGCATTTT. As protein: CASSYLPSNQPQHF.